The 25 T cell receptor beta chains below all came from one sample that was sequenced in a study. TCRdb redid the calling of the RT-PCR reads with MiXCR, one entry per CDR3 protein. The sample includes hundreds of thousands of distinct CDR3 sequences, 14% of them seen just once. Sequenced: memory CD4+ T cells from blood. The receptors shown here come from a female donor in good health, serving as a healthy control.

Ten or more counts support this clonotype. This chain uses TRBV15 with TRBJ2-7; 7 bases are a match to TRBD1. The junction had 11 bases not matched to a gene; V was cut back by 5 bases and J by 1 base. Germline V gives CDR1 LNHNV, CDR2 YYDKDF (reference sequence). The CDR3 has 16 residues. The CDR3 region has the DNA TGTGCCACCAGCTCCCTGAGGGACAGAATTTCCTACGAGCAGTACTTC. It is translated as CATSSLRDRISYEQYF.

This clonotype has ten or more counts. The chain is built from TRBV7-2 and TRBJ2-2, with TRBD2 matching 12 bases. Trimming at V came to 2 bases and at J to 7 bases, leaving 11 bases not matched to a gene. Germline V CDR1 and CDR2: SGHTA, FQGNSA. The CDR3 has 18 amino acids. The CDR3 DNA is TGTGCCAGCAGCTTACAGTCCCTAGCGGGGGGGCTTGGCGGGGAGCTGTTTTTT. This encodes CASSLQSLAGGLGGELFF.

The V gene is TRBV20-1, the J gene TRBJ1-3; D is undetermined. Trimming pared 6 bases from V and 1 base from J, leaving 10 bases between. The V gene's germline CDR1 is DFQATT and CDR2 SNEGSKA (reference sequence). CDR3 length equals 13 residues. CDR3 loop: CSAREGSGNTIYF. The CDR3 nucleotides are TGCAGTGCCCGGGAAGGATCTGGAAACACCATATATTTT.

This clonotype appeared a few times. The chain uses TRBV5-6 and TRBJ1-1; D gene unclear. The germline gives CDR1 SGHDT, CDR2 YYEEEE. V gave up 0 bases and J gave up 5 bases, with 17 bases separating them. CDR3 length equals 16 residues. The CDR3 DNA reads as TGTGCCAGCAGCTTGGGGGCAGGTCCTTTGGGGACTGAAGCTTTCTTT. Translated, it gives CASSLGAGPLGTEAFF. Full variable domain (outside the CDR3, taken from reference TRBV5-6 and TRBJ1-1): DAGVTQSPTHLIKTRGQQVTLRCSPKSGHDTVSWYQQALGQGPQFIFQYYEEEERQRGNFPDRFSGHQFPNYSSELNVNALLLGDSALYLCASSLGAGPLGTEAFFGQGTRLTVV.

This clonotype was detected only a few times. This chain uses TRBV5-1 with TRBJ2-1; D may be TRBD2 (7 bases). Between the trimmed V and J ends, which lost 4 bases and 2 bases, there was a span of 16 bases. Germline V gene data show CDR1 as SGHRS and CDR2 as YFSETQ. CDR3 length equals 16 residues. The CDR3 protein is CASSRQGGGTYNEQFF. The CDR3 nucleotides are TGCGCCAGCAGCCGCCAAGGGGGGGGAACCTACAATGAGCAGTTCTTC.

This clonotype showed up many times. The chain uses TRBV20-1 and TRBJ2-1, with D tentatively TRBD2 (5 bases). Germline V gene data show CDR1 as DFQATT and CDR2 as SNEGSKA (reference sequence). CDR3 length: 14 residues. The V end was cut by 6 bases, the J end by 0 bases, with 12 bases between. The chain's CDR3 is CSAIEGSSYNEQFF. Written as DNA, the CDR3 is TGCAGTGCCATCGAGGGTAGCTCCTACAATGAGCAGTTCTTC.

To note about this clonotype: The junction differs from germline at one of its ends, possibly a read error. The chain joins TRBV7-9 to TRBJ2-7, with a weak D call TRBD2 (5 bases). Germline V gene data show CDR1 as SEHNR and CDR2 as FQNEAQ (reference sequence). CDR3 size: 13 residues. CDR3 region: CASSPKDSHEQYF. CDR3 sequence (DNA): TGTGCCAGCAGCCCTAAGGACTCCCACGAGCAGTACTTC. The full variable domain, in which reference TRBV7-9 and TRBJ2-7 provide the parts outside the CDR3, is DTGVSQNPRHKITKRGQNVTFRCDPISEHNRLYWYRQTLGQGPEFLTYFQNEAQLEKSRLLSDRFSAERPKGSFSTLEIQRTEQGDSAMYLCASSPKDSHEQYFGPGTRLTVT.

This clonotype was seen at least ten times. V gene TRBV10-3 combines with J gene TRBJ2-5; D is uncertain. Between the trimmed V and J ends, which lost 6 bases and 5 bases, there was a span of 10 bases. CDR3 size: 12 residues. Germline V lookup: CDR1 ENHRY, CDR2 SYGVKD. Here the CDR3 DNA reads TGTGCCATCAGCCCGGAAGGGGAGACCCAGTACTTC. Translated, it gives CAISPEGETQYF.

This clonotype appeared many times. This chain connects TRBV12-3 or TRBV12-4 to TRBJ1-6, with a tentative D call TRBD1 (6 bases). V shed 3 bases and J shed 6 bases, with 9 bases lying between them. This CDR3 is 14 amino acids long. CDR3 bases: TGTGCCAGCAGTTTGGGGGCGGGTAATTCACCCCTCCACTTT. This gives the protein CASSLGAGNSPLHF.

This chain connects TRBV7-2 to TRBJ1-6, with a possible D match to TRBD1 (6 bases). The length of the CDR3 is 16 residues. The V gene lost 3 bases and the J gene lost 10 bases, with 19 bases spanning the gap. Looked up from germline, CDR1 is SGHTA and CDR2 is FQGNSA. DNA for the CDR3: TGTGCCAGCAGCTTCGACCCCACAGGGAGATCCTCACCCCTCCACTTT. Amino acid sequence: CASSFDPTGRSSPLHF.

This clonotype was detected only a few times. The gene calls are TRBV7-2 and TRBJ1-2, with D possibly matching TRBD1 (5 bases). Germline V CDR1 and CDR2: SGHTA, FQGNSA. The CDR3 contains 16 residues. V lost 7 bases to trimming and J lost 4 bases, with 22 bases between them. The chain's CDR3 is CASNPTGVRDFYGYTF. The CDR3 DNA is TGTGCCAGCAATCCAACGGGGGTGAGGGACTTCTATGGCTACACCTTC.

Ten or more counts support this clonotype. A read error may account for a junction end that differs from germline. The CDR3 DNA reads as TGTGCCAGCAGCTTGGCCGCCGGCTCCTACGAGCAGTACTTC. Translating gives CASSLAAGSYEQYF. The chain joins TRBV5-1 to TRBJ2-7; D is undetermined. CDR1 and CDR2 from the germline V gene are SGHRS and YFSETQ. The CDR3 has 14 amino acids. Using reference TRBV5-1 and TRBJ2-7 for the parts outside the CDR3, the full variable domain is KAGVTQTPRYLIKTRGQQVTLSCSPISGHRSVSWYQQTPGQGLQFLFEYFSETQRNKGNFPGRFSGRQFSNSRSEMNVSTLELGDSALYLCASSLAAGSYEQYFGPGTRLTVT.

This clonotype was seen repeatedly, ten times or more. The rearrangement links TRBV12-3 or TRBV12-4 to TRBJ2-3; 7 nucleotides align to TRBD1. This CDR3 is built from 17 residues. V was clipped by 8 bases and J by 3 bases; unmatched bases: 17. This CDR3 reads CASSTQEGATVTDTQYF. As DNA, the CDR3 is TGTGCCAGCTCCACCCAAGAGGGGGCAACGGTTACAGATACGCAGTATTTT.

The table lists this clonotype with many counts. V gene TRBV6-5 combines with J gene TRBJ2-1, with D possibly being TRBD1 (6 bases). CDR3 length: 15 residues. With 2 bases removed from V and 7 bases from J, the gap between germline ends came to 15 bases. Germline loops: CDR1 MNHEY, CDR2 SVGAGI. CDR3 residues: CASSYSWDKRNEQFF. For the CDR3, the DNA is TGTGCCAGCAGTTACAGTTGGGACAAACGAAATGAGCAGTTCTTC.

This chain links TRBV5-5 with TRBJ2-3; perhaps TRBD1 as D (10 bases). Looked up from germline, CDR1 is SGHKS and CDR2 is YYEKEE (reference sequence). The CDR3 totals 17 residues. V was trimmed by 5 bases and J by 5 bases, leaving 24 bases between them. The CDR3 is CASRTGGAGGPLDTQYF. The DNA for the CDR3 is TGTGCCAGCAGGACAGGGGGCGCGGGGGGGCCCTTAGATACGCAGTATTTT.

This clonotype appeared many times. This chain uses TRBV12-3 or TRBV12-4 with TRBJ2-3; TRBD2 is a possible D gene (5 bases). V was clipped by 3 bases and J by 1 base, with 14 bases between them. The CDR3 length is 16 residues. The CDR3 protein is CASSFRGLGRTDTQYF. The CDR3 DNA follows: TGTGCCAGCAGTTTTCGAGGGCTCGGACGCACAGATACGCAGTATTTT.

This clonotype was picked up many times. V usage is TRBV12-3 or TRBV12-4 and J usage is TRBJ2-5; 10 positions match TRBD1. The J segment lost 3 bases and the V segment lost 2 bases, leaving 6 bases of the junction unmatched. The CDR3 has 16 amino acids. CDR3 in DNA: TGTGCCAGCAGTTTAACAGACAGGGGGCGCGAAGAGACCCAGTACTTC. This sequence encodes CASSLTDRGREETQYF.

This clonotype showed up many times. The V call is TRBV29-1, the J call TRBJ2-6; D is unclear. V lost 5 bases, J lost 0 bases, and 8 bases lay in between. CDR1 SQVTM and CDR2 ANQGSEA come from the germline V gene. The CDR3 loop spans 14 amino acids. The CDR3 loop reads CSVLPGSGANVLTF. CDR3 coding DNA: TGCAGCGTTCTACCTGGCTCTGGGGCCAACGTCCTGACTTTC.

This clonotype was seen more than once but under ten times. The gene calls are TRBV28 and TRBJ1-3; D is undetermined. V shed 8 bases and J shed 1 base, with 12 bases lying between them. Germline V gives CDR1 MDHEN, CDR2 SYDVKM. This CDR3 is 14 amino acids long. CDR3 loop: CASGEPSSGNTIYF. For the CDR3, the DNA is TGTGCCAGCGGTGAACCTAGTTCTGGAAACACCATATATTTT.

The table lists this clonotype with many counts. The chain joins TRBV18 to TRBJ1-1, with D possibly being TRBD1 (5 bases). V was pared by 3 bases and J by 5 bases, with 19 bases between. Germline V lookup: CDR1 KGHSH, CDR2 LQKENI. The CDR3 sequence is 16 residues long. The DNA of the CDR3 is TGTGCCAGCTCACCGAGAAAAGACAGTTTCGATACTGAAGCTTTCTTT. Translating it yields CASSPRKDSFDTEAFF. The full variable domain, with the rest looked up from reference TRBV18 and TRBJ1-1, is NAGVMQNPRHLVRRRGQEARLRCSPMKGHSHVYWYRQLPEEGLKFMVYLQKENIIDESGMPKERFSAEFPKEGPSILRIQQVVRGDSAAYFCASSPRKDSFDTEAFFGQGTRLTVV.

There are a few counts of this clonotype. This chain connects TRBV24-1 to TRBJ2-5, with TRBD2 matching 15 bases. Losses at the gene ends were 3 bases for V and 0 bases for J; bases not matched to a gene: 4. CDR3 length: 18 amino acids. Germline assignment: CDR1 KGHDR and CDR2 SFDVKD. In DNA form, the CDR3 reads TGTGCCACCAGTGATCCCGGACTAGCGGGAGGGTACCAAGAGACCCAGTACTTC. Its protein is CATSDPGLAGGYQETQYF.

This clonotype was recorded a few times. The genes are TRBV5-4 and TRBJ2-5, with D tentatively TRBD2 (7 bases). CDR3 size: 13 residues. Between the trimmed V and J ends, which lost 3 bases and 5 bases, there was a span of 11 bases. Germline-derived CDR1 and CDR2 are SGHNT and YYREEE (reference sequence). The CDR3 reads CASSYKGGETQYF. CDR3 in DNA: TGTGCCAGCAGCTATAAGGGGGGGGAGACCCAGTACTTC.

The sample holds a few counts of this clonotype. V usage is TRBV7-9 and J usage is TRBJ1-2; no clear D gene. This CDR3 has 13 amino acids. V was clipped by 3 bases and J by 4 bases, with 9 bases between them. Germline loops: CDR1 SEHNR, CDR2 FQNEAQ (reference sequence). CDR3 in amino acids: CASSFESAYGYTF. In DNA, the CDR3 is TGTGCCAGCAGCTTTGAAAGTGCCTATGGCTACACCTTC.

The chain has TRBV28 and TRBJ2-3; TRBD1 matches 8 bases. The germline gives CDR1 MDHEN, CDR2 SYDVKM. The CDR3 loop spans 16 amino acids. Losses at the gene ends were 5 bases for V and 3 bases for J; bases not matched to a gene: 10. CDR3 in amino acids: CASSSPGTGTTDTQYF. The CDR3 DNA is TGTGCCAGCAGTAGCCCCGGGACAGGCACTACAGATACGCAGTATTTT.

This clonotype has ten or more counts. This chain uses TRBV12-3 or TRBV12-4 with TRBJ2-5; 14 positions match TRBD2. The junction had 10 bases not matched to a gene; V was cut back by 4 bases and J by 9 bases. This CDR3 is built from 16 residues. CDR3 sequence (DNA): TGTGCCAGCAGTTCCTGGGGACTAGCGGGAGACCGGGCCCAGTACTTC. It translates to CASSSWGLAGDRAQYF.